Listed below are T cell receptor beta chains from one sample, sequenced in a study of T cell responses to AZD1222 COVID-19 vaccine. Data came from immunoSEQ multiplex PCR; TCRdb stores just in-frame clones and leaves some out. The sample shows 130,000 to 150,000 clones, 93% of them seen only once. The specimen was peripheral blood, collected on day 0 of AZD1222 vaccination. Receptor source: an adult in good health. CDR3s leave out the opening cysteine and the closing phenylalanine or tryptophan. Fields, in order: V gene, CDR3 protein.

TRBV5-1	ASSPGTRGYT
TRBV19	ASSIVTGETDTQY
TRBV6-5	ASSNRLNTGELF
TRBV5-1	ASSRGLAGRFDEQY
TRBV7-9	ASSFGAGSPRGYT
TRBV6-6	ASSYTESYEQY
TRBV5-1	ASSPTLKLTGTKGYT
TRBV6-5	ASSYRNRGETQY
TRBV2	ASSPEGASQETQY
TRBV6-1	ASSEGGRYNEQF
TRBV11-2	ASNSPPRVTEAF
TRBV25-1	ASSRPQMGSPLH
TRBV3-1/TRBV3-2	ASCRQGISEAF
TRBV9	ASSHDRDEQF
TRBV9	ASSPHPRTAGGEKLF
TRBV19	ASSRTSGRGTDTQY
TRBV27	ASSPRAPETQY
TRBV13	ASSLGGGAYSGNTIY
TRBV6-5	ASSPLGSYEQY
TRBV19	ASSIPPVGPQH
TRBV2	ARNEQF
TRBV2	ASSESRGGSYEQY
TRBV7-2	ASSLPKETQY
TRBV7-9	ASSLVASSGRDEQF
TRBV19	ASSDQGLNTEAF
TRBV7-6	ASSSRASVDSPLH
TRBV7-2	ASSWKRPGQGTYEQY
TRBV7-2	ASSLGDSAGTSQF
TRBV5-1	ASSADPQGIGTEAF
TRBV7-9	ASSEDRWSYNEQF
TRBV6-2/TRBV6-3	ASSDGTSGDPHTGELF
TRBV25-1	ASSVGVAGNTIY
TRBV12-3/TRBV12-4	ASSFVPGNEQF
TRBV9	ASSRGGFTDTQY
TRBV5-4	ASSLGSARVEAF
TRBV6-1	ASKDKSYNEQF
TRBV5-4	ASSLELAGAYNEQF
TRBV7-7	ASSKGLAYEQY
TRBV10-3	AIGTDYGYT
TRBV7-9	ASSLWDLDNSPLH
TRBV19	ASSMTGSIRAF
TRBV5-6	ASSIGLRIYNEQF
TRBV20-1	SARVGGEQY
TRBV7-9	ASSFETSGPSGDTQY
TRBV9	ASSPGHTTNYGYT
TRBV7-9	ASTSLGRLAGRNGGYNEQF
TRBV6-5	ASSPGRASYNEQF
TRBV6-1	ASSDWTAYEQY
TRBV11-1	ASSPTGSVGYT
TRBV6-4	ASSGQATDTQY
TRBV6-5	ATNSLSPGQPQH
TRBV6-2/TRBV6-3	ASSSSGTTFNQQY
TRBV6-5	ASSYSGSFSGNTIY
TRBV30	AWSGRGGPRGYT
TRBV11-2	ASSLGEGRYNEQF
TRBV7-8	ASSRGQPNTEAF
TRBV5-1	ASSLVPAIYGYT
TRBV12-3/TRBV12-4	ASSSGGRQPQH
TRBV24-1	ATSEGQGPYNEQF